The source of this TCR beta chain is a study of shared clonotypes between healthy human individuals (dated by TCRdb to 2018 to 2021). Notes on the research overall: Three men and two women, aged 18 to 49 years, made up the cohort. Different laboratories and diverse techniques were used to prepare libraries and sequence TCR repertoires, to increase sequencing depth and limit assay-specific biases. Per donor, leukapheresis produced somewhere between about 0.85 and 9.5 billion PBMCs. Blood TCR repertoires of 5 or 6 healthy adults were deeply sequenced to estimate repertoire size and the extent of clonotype sharing between individuals. For each donor, three plates each were used for CD4 naive and CD4 memory, two plates were used for CD8 naive, and one plate was used for CD8 memory.

Broader findings and caveats from the paper: Around 5% of naive CD4, 3% to 3.5% of naive CD8, 2.3% of memory CD4, and about 0.4% of memory CD8 clonotypes were shared across several donors. Clonotypes shared by all four sorted-subset donors showed higher generation probabilities than non-shared clonotypes. The genetic and exposure-history diversity represented was limited by the small number of donors. Pairwise subsampling indicated that sequencing depth was expected to affect the degree of clonotype sharing among donors. Sampling was restricted to blood, and TCR repertoires in tissues likely differ from the TCR repertoires found in blood. Incomplete sequencing was indicated by rarefaction of sorted-subset datasets, despite the large sequencing depth. Estimated clonotype richness was generally larger for naive than for memory subsets.

Healthy HIV-negative adults with no recently reported acute infections or vaccinations were included as donors. Every donor was a Caucasian adult living in Nashville, Tennessee, USA. CD4+ T cells were enriched by magnetic negative selection; naive cells were then positively selected on CD45RA, and the negative fraction formed the memory subset. Blood was collected by leukapheresis, and PBMCs were isolated by Ficoll-Histopaque density gradient centrifugation and then cryopreserved in liquid nitrogen vapor phase. Purity and quantity of every magnetically sorted T cell population were checked by analytical flow cytometry. Genomic DNA was isolated from each sorted fraction and quantified by UV absorbance on a Nanodrop 2000c. Points on this clone: Its recognized antigen is unknown. No base quality values were provided; no much bigger clone lies one nucleotide off. This sample includes further DNA sequences coding for the same CDR3.

CDR1 is given as MNHNY and CDR2 as SVGAGI, both from the germline V gene (reference sequence). The CDR3, cysteine through phenylalanine, is 11 amino acids long. Just the 33-base CDR3 DNA is kept, in frame starting at base 1. V is reduced by 5 bases and J by 2 bases, leaving a spacing of 3 bases between them. Using the deep immunoSEQ assay, multiplex PCR amplified TCR CDR3 regions from genomic DNA. Extracted genomic DNA from each cell subset was spread evenly across all wells of several immunoSEQ 96-well plates, with each plate serving as a replicate. For sorted subsets, approximately 190 ng of genomic DNA, equivalent to around 29,000 T cell genomes, went into each replicate PCR. The purified libraries were quantified using a Qubit 3.0 fluorometer, sized with a Bioanalyzer 2100, and then quantified again using the KAPA Library Quantification kit. Each immunoSEQ 96-well plate was sequenced on its own single-read 150-cycle Illumina NextSeq 550 flow cell. In the original analysis: The immunoSEQ output contained only junctional sequences without quality scores, so filtering could not match that applied to full-length reads. Sequences were annotated with PyIR, a Python wrapper for IgBLAST v1.9, and V/J genes and CDR3 were assigned using IMGT germline references. Any read was removed if the V/J assignment was weak (E-value above 1e-6), the CDR3 was missing, or the read contained stop codons, out-of-frame junctions, or ambiguous translated residues. V3J clonotypes were defined as sequences sharing an identical inferred V gene, J gene, and CDR3 amino acid sequence. Percentage overlap between repertoires was computed as shared unique clonotypes divided by the size of the smaller repertoire. RTK rarefaction, the Chao1 estimator, and Recon v2.1 estimates of unobserved clonotypes were used to assess repertoire richness. Generation probabilities for all TCRbeta clonotypes obtained by the gDNA method from four donors were computed using OLGA. The clones in this table, taken by TCRdb from immuneACCESS, are in-frame only. Not every clone is retained; where verified, under half of the shortfall comes from an unresolved V gene, and the cause of the rest is unknown. The D gene and trimming were derived from the DNA, and the V and J assignments and clone size from that table. A total of 2 million to 3 million clones appear in this sample, roughly 93% of them only once. Jointly, the top ten make up roughly 0.39% of the sample.

The source of this sequence is a young man in good health. Some clones in this sample may be carry-over from other donors' samples. Material for sequencing was naive CD4+ T cells from PBMCs. What this sample's cell subset or site label stands for: CD45RA+ positively selected. The rearranged segments are TRBV6-6 and TRBJ2-5; no D gene can be assigned with confidence. The nucleotide sequence is given as TGTGCCAGCAGTATACAAGAGACCCAGTACTTC. This translates into CASSIQETQYF.